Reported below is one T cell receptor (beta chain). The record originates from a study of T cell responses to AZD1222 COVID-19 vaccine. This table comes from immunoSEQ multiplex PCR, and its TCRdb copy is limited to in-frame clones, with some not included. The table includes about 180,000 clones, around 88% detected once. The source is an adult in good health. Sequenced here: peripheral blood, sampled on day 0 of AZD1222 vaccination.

Here the CDR3 DNA reads TGTGCCAGCAGCCGAACGGTAGGGGGGGATTCACCCCTCCACTTT. Its protein product is CASSRTVGGDSPLHF. The chain joins TRBV5-4 to TRBJ1-6; maybe TRBD1 (6 bases). With 4 bases removed from V and 8 bases from J, the gap between germline ends came to 16 bases. This CDR3 has 15 residues. The V gene's germline CDR1 is SGHNT and CDR2 YYREEE (reference sequence).